This TCR beta chain appears in the sequencing data of a study of cytomegalovirus exposure and HLA in healthy donors. Study background: Within an early data release were about 85 million unique TCRs drawn from HLA-typed donors. Points from the study as a whole: For most TCR sequences rarity was the rule, although some public TCRs occurred in many donors. Per a later analysis, HLA-associated TCR beta chains showed more clonal expansion than other, equally common TCR beta chains.

Healthy people donating bone marrow made up the donors. PCR employed 60 Vbeta and 13 Jbeta primers. Generated by immunoSEQ multiplex PCR, the TCRdb table keeps only in-frame clones and is missing some. The top ten clones hold around 1.9% of a sample with 150,000 to 200,000 clones, about 80% of them seen once. This CDR3 contains 14 residues. Germline CDR1 is MNHNS and CDR2 is SASEGT. Trimming took 3 bases from V and 4 from J, leaving 12 bases between them. About this clone: Antigen: not known.

The clonotype comes from a woman aged 18-29 years in good health and CMV-seropositive. Sequencing used PBMCs. The chain links TRBV6-1 to TRBJ1-2, with D possibly matching TRBD1 (6 bases). The CDR3 nucleotides are TGTGCCAGCAGTGACGGGCAGGGGCCCTATGGCTACACCTTC. This translates into CASSDGQGPYGYTF.